This entry features one TCR beta chain sequence. It has no known antigen specificity. No base-level quality is on record; no much larger clone is a single base apart. For this chain, trimming is 4 bases at the V end and 2 bases at the J end, and the number of junction bases without a gene match is 4. The CDR3 holds 15 amino acids from the cysteine to the phenylalanine. Only the CDR3 region is kept as DNA, spanning 45 bases read in frame from base 1. From a lookup of the germline V gene (reference sequence), CDR1 and CDR2 are GTSNPN and SVGIG. Collaborating institutions collected whole blood in K2EDTA tubes following their own protocols. For TCRbeta analysis, collaborators shipped samples in one of three forms: frozen whole blood, isolated PBMCs, or DNA extracted from either of those sample types. These data belong to a study of blood T cell repertoires in COVID-19 (dated by TCRdb to the early 2020s). The study in broad terms: Samples covering the acute and convalescent phases of COVID-19 were provided by collaborators in the United States, Italy and Spain. The material from the prospective study consisted of cDNA or gDNA derived from T cells, B-cell-depleted T cells, or PBMCs. Deeply sampled blood TCRbeta repertoires from subjects exposed to, actively infected with, or recovered from COVID-19 were included in the dataset. The repertoires were released in a freely available public database intended as a resource for research on the immune response to SARS-CoV-2. The samples were drawn from two sources: the first 160 participants of the ongoing ImmuneRACE study, and 950 to 1,500 subjects contributed by 6 global collaborators. The sample metadata nearly always contained a de-identified subject ID, COVID-19 status, age in years and sex. Where available, HLA class I and class II types were obtained from metadata supplied by the sample provider rather than from assay-based typing. Study-level results and caveats: The amount of clinical and demographic metadata varied by source and participant and was provided uncurated.

The immunoSEQ Assay, a bias-controlled multiplex PCR, was used to amplify TCRbeta CDR3 regions from genomic DNA. From the authors' description of their analysis: Nucleated cell counts per sample were estimated from amplification of reference gene primers within the assay. To quantify the absolute abundance of each unique TCRbeta CDR3 rearrangement, sequence reads were collapsed and filtered. For each sample, productive Simpson clonality was calculated as the square root of Simpson's diversity index across productive rearrangements. What TCRdb holds here is the immuneACCESS table cut down to in-frame rearrangements. Part of the clones is not present; checked against another copy, under half of the missing clones reflect an unresolved V gene, and the others are unexplained. The V and J calls and clone size come from that table; D and trimming were worked out from the DNA. Present in this sample are 150,000 to 200,000 clones, 70% to 90% of which were seen just once. The leading ten clones occupy 2.1% of the sample.

Sequences were obtained from peripheral blood. The chain employs TRBV30 and TRBJ1-5; TRBD1 matches 11 bases in the middle. This clonotype was obtained from a man between 65 and 85 years old with active or convalescent COVID-19. The DNA reads TGTGCCTGGACCGTGGGACAGGGGGGCAATCAGCCCCAGCATTTT. It is translated as CAWTVGQGGNQPQHF.